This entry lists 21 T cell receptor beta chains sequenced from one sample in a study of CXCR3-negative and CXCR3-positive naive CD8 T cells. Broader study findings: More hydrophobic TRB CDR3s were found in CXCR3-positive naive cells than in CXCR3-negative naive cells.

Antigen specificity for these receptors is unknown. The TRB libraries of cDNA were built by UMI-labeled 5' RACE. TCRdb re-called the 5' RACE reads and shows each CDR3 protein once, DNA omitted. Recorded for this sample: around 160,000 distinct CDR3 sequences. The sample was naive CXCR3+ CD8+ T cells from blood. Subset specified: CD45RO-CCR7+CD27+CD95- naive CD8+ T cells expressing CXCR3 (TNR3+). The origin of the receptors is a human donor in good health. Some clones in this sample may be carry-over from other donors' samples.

The CDR3 loop is CSVGDVPFHEQYF. The rearrangement links TRBV29-1 to TRBJ2-7; TCRdb calls TRBD1, which cannot be checked without DNA. In germline, CDR1 is SQVTM, CDR2 ANQGSEA. CDR3 length: 13 residues.

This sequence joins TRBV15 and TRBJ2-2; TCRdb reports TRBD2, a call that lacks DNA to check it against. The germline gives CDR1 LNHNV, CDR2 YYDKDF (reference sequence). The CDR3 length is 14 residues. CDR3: CATSRERRAGELFF.

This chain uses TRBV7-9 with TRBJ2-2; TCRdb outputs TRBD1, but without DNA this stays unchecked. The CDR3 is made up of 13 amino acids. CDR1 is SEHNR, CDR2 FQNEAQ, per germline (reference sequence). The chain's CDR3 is CASIGINTGELFF.

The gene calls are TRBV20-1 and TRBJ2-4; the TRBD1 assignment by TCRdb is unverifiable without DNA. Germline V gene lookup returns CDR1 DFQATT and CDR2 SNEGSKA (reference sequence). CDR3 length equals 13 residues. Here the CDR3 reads CSARGTDKNIQYF.

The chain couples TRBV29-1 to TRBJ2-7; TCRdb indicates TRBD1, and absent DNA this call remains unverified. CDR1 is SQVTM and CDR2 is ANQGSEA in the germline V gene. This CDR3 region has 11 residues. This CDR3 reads CSVRTAYEQYF.

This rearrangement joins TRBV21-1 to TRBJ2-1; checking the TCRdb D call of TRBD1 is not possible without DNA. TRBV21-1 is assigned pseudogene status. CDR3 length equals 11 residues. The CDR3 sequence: CASPKGNEQFF.

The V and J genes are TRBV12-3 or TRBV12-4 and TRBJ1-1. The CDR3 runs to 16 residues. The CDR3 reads CASSFLARGMNTEAFF.

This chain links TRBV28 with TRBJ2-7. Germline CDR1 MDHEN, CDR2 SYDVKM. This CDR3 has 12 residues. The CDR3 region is CASSSLVYEQYF.

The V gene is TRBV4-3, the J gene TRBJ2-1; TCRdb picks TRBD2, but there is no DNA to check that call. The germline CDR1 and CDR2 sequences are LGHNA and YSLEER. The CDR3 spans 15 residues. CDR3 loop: CASSQRLAEYNEQFF.

CDR3 loop: CASLRQMSSGNTIYF. This chain links TRBV19 with TRBJ1-3; without DNA, the TCRdb call of TRBD1 cannot be checked. The germline gives CDR1 LNHDA, CDR2 SQIVND (reference sequence). CDR3 length equals 15 residues.

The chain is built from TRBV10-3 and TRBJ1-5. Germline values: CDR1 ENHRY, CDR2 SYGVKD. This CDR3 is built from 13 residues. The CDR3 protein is CAISESSNQPQHF.

CDR3: CSVVKAEMWDTQYF. This chain joins TRBV29-1 and TRBJ2-3; TCRdb proposes TRBD2, but this gene call is untestable without DNA. Germline assignment: CDR1 SQVTM and CDR2 ANQGSEA. The CDR3 is 14 amino acids.

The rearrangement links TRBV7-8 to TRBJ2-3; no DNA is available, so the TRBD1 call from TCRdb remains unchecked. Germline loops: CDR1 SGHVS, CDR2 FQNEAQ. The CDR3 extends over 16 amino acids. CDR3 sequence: CASSPGKAGLTDTQYF. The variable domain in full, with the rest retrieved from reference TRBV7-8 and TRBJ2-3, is GAGVSQSPRYKVAKRGQDVALRCDPISGHVSLFWYQQALGQGPEFLTYFQNEAQLDKSGLPSDRFFAERPEGSVSTLKIQRTQQEDSAVYLCASSPGKAGLTDTQYFGPGTRLTVL.

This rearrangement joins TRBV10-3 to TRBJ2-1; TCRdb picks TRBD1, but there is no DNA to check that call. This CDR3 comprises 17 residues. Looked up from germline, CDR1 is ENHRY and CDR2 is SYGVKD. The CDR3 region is CAISDFGQGGIDNEQFF.

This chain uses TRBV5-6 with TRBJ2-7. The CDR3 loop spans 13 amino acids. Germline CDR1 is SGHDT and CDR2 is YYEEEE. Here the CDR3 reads CASSLWQNYEQYF.

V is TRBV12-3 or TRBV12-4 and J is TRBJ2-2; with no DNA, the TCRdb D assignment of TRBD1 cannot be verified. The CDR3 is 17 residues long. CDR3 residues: CASSLGASGLNTGELFF.

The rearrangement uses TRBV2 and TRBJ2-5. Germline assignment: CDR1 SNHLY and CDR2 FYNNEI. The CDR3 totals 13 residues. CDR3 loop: CASRDSYQETQYF. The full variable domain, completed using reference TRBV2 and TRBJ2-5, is EPEVTQTPSHQVTQMGQEVILRCVPISNHLYFYWYRQILGQKVEFLVSFYNNEISEKSEIFDDQFSVERPDGSNFTLKIRSTKLEDSAMYFCASRDSYQETQYFGPGTRLLVL.

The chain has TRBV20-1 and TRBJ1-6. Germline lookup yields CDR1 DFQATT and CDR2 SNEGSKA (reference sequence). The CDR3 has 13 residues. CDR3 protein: CSAREGIGSPLHF.

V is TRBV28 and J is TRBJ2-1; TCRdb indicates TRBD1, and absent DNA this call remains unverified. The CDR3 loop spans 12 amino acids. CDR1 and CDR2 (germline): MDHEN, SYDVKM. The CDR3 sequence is CASSYPRGEQFF. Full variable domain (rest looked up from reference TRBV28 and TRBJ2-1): DVKVTQSSRYLVKRTGEKVFLECVQDMDHENMFWYRQDPGLGLRLIYFSYDVKMKEKGDIPEGYSVSREKKERFSLILESASTNQTSMYLCASSYPRGEQFFGPGTRLTVL.

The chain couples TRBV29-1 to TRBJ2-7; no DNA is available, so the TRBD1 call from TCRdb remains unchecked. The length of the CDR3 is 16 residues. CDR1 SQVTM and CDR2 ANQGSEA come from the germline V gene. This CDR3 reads CSVEEPRTGGRYKQYF.

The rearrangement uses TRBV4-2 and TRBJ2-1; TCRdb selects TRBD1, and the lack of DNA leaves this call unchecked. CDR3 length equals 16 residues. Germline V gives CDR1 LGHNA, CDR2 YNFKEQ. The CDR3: CASSQERSRGGDEQFF.